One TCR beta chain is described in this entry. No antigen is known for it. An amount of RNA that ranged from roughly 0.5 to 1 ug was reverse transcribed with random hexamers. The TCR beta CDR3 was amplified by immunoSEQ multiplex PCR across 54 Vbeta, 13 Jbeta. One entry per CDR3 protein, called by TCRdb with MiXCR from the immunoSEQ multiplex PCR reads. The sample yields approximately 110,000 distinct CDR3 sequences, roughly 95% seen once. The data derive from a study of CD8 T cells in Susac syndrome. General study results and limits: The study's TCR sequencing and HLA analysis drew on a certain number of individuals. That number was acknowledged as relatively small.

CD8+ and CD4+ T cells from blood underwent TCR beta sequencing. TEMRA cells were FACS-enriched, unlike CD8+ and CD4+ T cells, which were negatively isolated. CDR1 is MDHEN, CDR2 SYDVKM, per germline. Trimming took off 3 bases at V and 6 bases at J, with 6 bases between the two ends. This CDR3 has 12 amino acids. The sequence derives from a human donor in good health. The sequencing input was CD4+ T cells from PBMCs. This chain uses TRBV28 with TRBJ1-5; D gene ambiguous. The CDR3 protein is CASSLAAQPQHF. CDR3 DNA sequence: TGTGCCAGCAGTTTGGCGGCTCAGCCCCAGCATTTT. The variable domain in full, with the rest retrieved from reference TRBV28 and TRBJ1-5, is DVKVTQSSRYLVKRTGEKVFLECVQDMDHENMFWYRQDPGLGLRLIYFSYDVKMKEKGDIPEGYSVSREKKERFSLILESASTNQTSMYLCASSLAAQPQHFGDGTRLSIL.